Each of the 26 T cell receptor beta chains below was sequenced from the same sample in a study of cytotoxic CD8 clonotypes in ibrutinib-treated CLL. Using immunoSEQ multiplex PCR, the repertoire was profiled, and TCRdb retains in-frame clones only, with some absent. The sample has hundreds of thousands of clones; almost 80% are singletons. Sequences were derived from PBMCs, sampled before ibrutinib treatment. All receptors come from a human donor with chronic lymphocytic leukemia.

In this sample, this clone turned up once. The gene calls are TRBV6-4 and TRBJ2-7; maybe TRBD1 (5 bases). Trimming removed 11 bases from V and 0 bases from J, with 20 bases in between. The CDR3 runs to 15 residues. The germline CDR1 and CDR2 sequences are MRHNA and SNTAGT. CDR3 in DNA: TGTGCCCCTGGCCGATTGGGGCATCCCTCCTACGAGCAGTACTTC. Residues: CAPGRLGHPSYEQYF.

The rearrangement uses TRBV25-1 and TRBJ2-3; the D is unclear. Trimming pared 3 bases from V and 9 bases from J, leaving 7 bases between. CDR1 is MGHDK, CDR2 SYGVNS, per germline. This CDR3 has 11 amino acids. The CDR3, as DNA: TGTGCCAGCAGTGATGTTCTCACGCAGTATTTT. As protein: CASSDVLTQYF. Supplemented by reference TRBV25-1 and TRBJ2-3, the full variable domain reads EADIYQTPRYLVIGTGKKITLECSQTMGHDKMYWYQQDPGMELHLIHYSYGVNSTEKGDLSSESTVSRIRTEHFPLTLESARPSHTSQYLCASSDVLTQYFGPGTRLTVL.

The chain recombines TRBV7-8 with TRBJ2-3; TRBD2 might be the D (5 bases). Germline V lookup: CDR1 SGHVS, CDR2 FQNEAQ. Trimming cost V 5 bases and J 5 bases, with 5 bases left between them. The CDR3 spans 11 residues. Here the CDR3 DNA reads TGTGCCAGCAGCGCGGGAGATACGCAGTATTTT. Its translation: CASSAGDTQYF.

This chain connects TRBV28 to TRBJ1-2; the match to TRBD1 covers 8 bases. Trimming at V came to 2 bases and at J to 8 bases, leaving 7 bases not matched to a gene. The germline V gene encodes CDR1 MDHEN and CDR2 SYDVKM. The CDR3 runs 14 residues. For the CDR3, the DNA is TGTGCCAGCAGTTTACCTCAGGGGGCAAGGGGCTACACCTTC. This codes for CASSLPQGARGYTF.

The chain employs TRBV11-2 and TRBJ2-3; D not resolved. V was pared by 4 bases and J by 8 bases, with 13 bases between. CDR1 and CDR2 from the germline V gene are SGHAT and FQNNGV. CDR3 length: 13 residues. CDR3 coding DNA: TGTGCCAGCAGCTCAACCCCCACTGCTACGCAGTATTTT. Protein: CASSSTPTATQYF. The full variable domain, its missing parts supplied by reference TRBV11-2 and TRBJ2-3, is EAGVAQSPRYKIIEKRQSVAFWCNPISGHATLYWYQQILGQGPKLLIQFQNNGVVDDSQLPKDRFSAERLKGVDSTLKIQPAKLEDSAVYLCASSSTPTATQYFGPGTRLTVL.

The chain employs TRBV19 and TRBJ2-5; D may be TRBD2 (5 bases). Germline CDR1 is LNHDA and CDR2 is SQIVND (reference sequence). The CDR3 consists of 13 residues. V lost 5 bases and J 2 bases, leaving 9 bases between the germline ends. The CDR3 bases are TGTGCCAGTAGTTCCTGGGAGCAAGAGACCCAGTACTTC. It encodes CASSSWEQETQYF. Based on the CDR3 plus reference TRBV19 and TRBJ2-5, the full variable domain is DGGITQSPKYLFRKEGQNVTLSCEQNLNHDAMYWYRQDPGQGLRLIYYSQIVNDFQKGDIAEGYSVSREKKESFPLTVTSAQKNPTAFYLCASSSWEQETQYFGPGTRLLVL.

CDR3 region: CASSQETSGRGADTQYF. CDR3 sequence (DNA): TGCGCCAGCAGCCAAGAGACTAGCGGGAGGGGGGCAGATACGCAGTATTTT. The chain links TRBV4-3 to TRBJ2-3, with 14 bases fitting TRBD2. V trimming: 0 bases; J trimming: 4 bases; junction bases outside the gene matches: 3. Germline V lookup: CDR1 LGHNA, CDR2 YSLEER. The CDR3 totals 17 residues.

The CDR3 bases are TGTGCTAGTGGCCAGGACAGGTTGAAAGAGACCCAGTACTTC. Its protein product is CASGQDRLKETQYF. This chain connects TRBV12-5 to TRBJ2-5; TRBD1 aligns across 7 bases. Per the germline V gene, CDR1 is LGHNT and CDR2 is FRNRAP. The CDR3 totals 14 residues. V dropped 6 bases and J dropped 3; count of bases not matched to a gene: 7.

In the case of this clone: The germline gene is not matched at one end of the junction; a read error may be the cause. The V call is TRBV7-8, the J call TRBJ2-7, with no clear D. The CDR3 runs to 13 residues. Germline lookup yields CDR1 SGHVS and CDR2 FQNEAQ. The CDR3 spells CASGLGDLYEQYF. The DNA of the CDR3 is TGTGCCAGCGGCTTAGGCGACCTCTACGAGCAGTACTTC.

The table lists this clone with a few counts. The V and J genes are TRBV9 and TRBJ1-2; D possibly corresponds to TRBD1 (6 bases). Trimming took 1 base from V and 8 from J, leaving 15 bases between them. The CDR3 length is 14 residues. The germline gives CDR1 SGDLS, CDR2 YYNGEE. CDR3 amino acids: CASSVLTGTYGYTF. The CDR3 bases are TGTGCCAGCAGCGTACTAACAGGGACGTACGGCTACACCTTC.

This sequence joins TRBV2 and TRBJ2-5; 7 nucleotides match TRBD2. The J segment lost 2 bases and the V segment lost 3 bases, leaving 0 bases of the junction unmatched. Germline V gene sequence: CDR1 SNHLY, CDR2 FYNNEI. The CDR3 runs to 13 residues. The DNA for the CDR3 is TGTGCCAGCAGTGAGCGGGAGCAAGAGACCCAGTACTTC. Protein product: CASSEREQETQYF.

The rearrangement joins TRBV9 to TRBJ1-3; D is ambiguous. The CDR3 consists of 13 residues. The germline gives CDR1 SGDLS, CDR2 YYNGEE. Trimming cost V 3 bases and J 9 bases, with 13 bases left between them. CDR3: CASSAKLLGTIYF. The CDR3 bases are TGTGCCAGCAGCGCCAAATTACTGGGCACCATATATTTT. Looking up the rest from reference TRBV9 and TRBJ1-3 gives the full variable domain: DSGVTQTPKHLITATGQRVTLRCSPRSGDLSVYWYQQSLDQGLQFLIQYYNGEERAKGNILERFSAQQFPDLHSELNLSSLELGDSALYFCASSAKLLGTIYFGEGSWLTVV.

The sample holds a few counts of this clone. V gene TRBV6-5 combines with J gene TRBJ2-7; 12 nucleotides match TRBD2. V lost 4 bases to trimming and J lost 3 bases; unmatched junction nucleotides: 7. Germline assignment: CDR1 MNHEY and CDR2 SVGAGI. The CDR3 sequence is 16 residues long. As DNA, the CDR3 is TGTGCCAGCAGTTGGGGGGCGGGACTAGCGGGCTACGAGCAGTACTTC. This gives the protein CASSWGAGLAGYEQYF.

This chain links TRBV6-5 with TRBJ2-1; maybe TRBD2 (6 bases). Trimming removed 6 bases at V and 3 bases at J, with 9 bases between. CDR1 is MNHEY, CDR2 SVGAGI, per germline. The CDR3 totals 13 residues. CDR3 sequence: CASRPGVYNEQFF. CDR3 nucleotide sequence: TGTGCCAGCAGGCCGGGAGTCTACAATGAGCAGTTCTTC.

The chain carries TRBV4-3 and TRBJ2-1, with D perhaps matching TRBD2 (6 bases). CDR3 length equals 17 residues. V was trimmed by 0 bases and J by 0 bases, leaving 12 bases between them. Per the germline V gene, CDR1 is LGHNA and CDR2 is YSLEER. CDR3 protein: CASSQDLRDPSYNEQFF. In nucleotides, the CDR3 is TGCGCCAGCAGCCAAGATTTGCGGGATCCCTCCTACAATGAGCAGTTCTTC.

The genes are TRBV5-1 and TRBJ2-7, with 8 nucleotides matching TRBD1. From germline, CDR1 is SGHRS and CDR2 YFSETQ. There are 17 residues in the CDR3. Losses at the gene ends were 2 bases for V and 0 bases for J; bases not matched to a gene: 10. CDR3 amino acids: CASSLSGQGLFSYEQYF. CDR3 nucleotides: TGCGCCAGCAGCTTAAGTGGACAGGGCCTCTTCTCCTACGAGCAGTACTTC.

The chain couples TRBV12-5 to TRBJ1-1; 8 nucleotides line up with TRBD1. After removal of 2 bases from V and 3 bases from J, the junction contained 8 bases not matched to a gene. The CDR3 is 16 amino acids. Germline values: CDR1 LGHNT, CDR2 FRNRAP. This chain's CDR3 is CASGLKTTGVDTEAFF. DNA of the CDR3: TGTGCTAGTGGTTTGAAAACGACAGGGGTGGACACTGAAGCTTTCTTT.

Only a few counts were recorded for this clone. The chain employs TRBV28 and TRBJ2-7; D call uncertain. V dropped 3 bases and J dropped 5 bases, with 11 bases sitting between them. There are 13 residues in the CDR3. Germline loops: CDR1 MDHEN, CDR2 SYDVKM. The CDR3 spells CASSLGAPDEQYF. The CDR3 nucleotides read TGTGCCAGCAGTTTGGGTGCCCCCGACGAGCAGTACTTC.

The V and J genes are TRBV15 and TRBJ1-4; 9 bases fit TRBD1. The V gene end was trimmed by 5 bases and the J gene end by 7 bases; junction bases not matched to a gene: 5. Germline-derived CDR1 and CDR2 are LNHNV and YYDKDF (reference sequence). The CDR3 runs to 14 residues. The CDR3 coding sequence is TGTGCCACCAGCGGTGGGACAGGGATTGAAAAACTGTTTTTT. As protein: CATSGGTGIEKLFF.

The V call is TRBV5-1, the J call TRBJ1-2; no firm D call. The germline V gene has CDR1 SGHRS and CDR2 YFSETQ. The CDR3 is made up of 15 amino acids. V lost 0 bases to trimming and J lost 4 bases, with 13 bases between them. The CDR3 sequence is CASSLATEKSYGYTF. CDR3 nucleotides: TGCGCCAGCAGCTTGGCAACAGAGAAAAGCTATGGCTACACCTTC.

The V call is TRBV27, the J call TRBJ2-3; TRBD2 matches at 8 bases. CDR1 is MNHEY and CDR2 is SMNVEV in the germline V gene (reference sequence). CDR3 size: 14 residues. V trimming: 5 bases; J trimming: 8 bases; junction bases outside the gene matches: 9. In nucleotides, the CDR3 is TGTGCCAGCAGTCCAGTTCGAGCGGGAGTTACGCAGTATTTT. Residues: CASSPVRAGVTQYF.

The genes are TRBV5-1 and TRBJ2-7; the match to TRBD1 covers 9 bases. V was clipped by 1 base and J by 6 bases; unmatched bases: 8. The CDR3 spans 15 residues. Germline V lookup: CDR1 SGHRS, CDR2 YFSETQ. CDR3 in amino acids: CASSLSLDRGGEQYF. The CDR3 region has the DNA TGCGCCAGCAGCTTGTCGTTGGACAGGGGTGGCGAGCAGTACTTC.

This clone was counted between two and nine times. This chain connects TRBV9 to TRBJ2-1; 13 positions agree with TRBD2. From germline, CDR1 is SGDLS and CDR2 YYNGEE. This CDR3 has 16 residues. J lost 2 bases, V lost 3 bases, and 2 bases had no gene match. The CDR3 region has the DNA TGTGCCAGCAGCGAGGGGACTAGCGGGACCTACAATGAGCAGTTCTTC. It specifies CASSEGTSGTYNEQFF.

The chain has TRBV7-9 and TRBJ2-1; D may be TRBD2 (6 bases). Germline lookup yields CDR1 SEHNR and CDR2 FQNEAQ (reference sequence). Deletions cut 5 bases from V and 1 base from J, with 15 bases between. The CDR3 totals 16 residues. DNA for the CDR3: TGTGCCAGCAGCGCGATGGTGGGGGGATCCTACAATGAGCAGTTCTTC. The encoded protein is CASSAMVGGSYNEQFF.

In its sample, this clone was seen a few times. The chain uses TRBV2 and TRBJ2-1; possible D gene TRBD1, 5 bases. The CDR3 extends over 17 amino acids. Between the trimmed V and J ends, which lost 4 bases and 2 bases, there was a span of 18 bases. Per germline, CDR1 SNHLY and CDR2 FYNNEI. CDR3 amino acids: CASSVFQGSITYNEQFF. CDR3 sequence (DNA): TGTGCCAGCAGTGTTTTCCAGGGCAGTATCACCTACAATGAGCAGTTCTTC.

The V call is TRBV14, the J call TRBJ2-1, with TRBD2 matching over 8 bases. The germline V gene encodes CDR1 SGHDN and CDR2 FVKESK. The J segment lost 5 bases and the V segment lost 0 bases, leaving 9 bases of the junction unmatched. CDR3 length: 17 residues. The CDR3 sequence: CASSQDYRTSRNNEQFF. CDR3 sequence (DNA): TGTGCCAGCAGCCAAGATTATAGGACTAGCCGGAACAATGAGCAGTTCTTC.